This T cell receptor (beta chain) was found in a study of cytomegalovirus exposure and HLA in healthy donors (dated by TCRdb to about 2017). Looking at the study overall: An earlier analysis of approximately 550 of the donors reported roughly 270 Gb of sequence data and about 100 million unique TCR beta sequences from roughly 200 million T cells. An early release that covered about 600 HLA-typed donors contained 250 to 350 gigabases of sequencing data and around 85 million unique TCR sequences. Of the roughly 410 genotyped donors, 75% to 85% were placed in the genetic ancestry cluster associated with self-reported Caucasian donors. The study aimed to test whether cataloging public T cell receptors could reveal signatures of past pathogen exposure. Using immunosequencing, the study profiled T cell repertoires from 666 subjects and related those repertoires to cytomegalovirus serostatus. Besides the first cohort of hundreds of subjects, a separate validation cohort made up of roughly 120 different subjects was used. To predict cytomegalovirus infection status, the study brought together high-throughput TCR immunosequencing, statistical association of individual TCRs with disease status, and machine learning. A later analysis re-analyzed previously published TCR beta repertoires from 660 or so donors and added high-resolution HLA genotyping to study TCR occurrence patterns. The later analysis used no new phenotypic data to find candidate immune exposures, relying instead on TCR beta sequences and their occurrence across donors. An earlier analysis of 500 to 650 of the donors applied high-throughput TCR beta sequencing to assess whether each TCR beta V gene segment acted as functional or pseudogenic. Donor age, sex, ethnicity and CMV serostatus were compiled alongside the repertoire data. A later genetic analysis took genome-wide SNP genotypes for about three fifths of the roughly 670 donors and used that subset as a discovery cohort. Every repertoire in the discovery cohort had been generated on one and the same sequencing platform. Both class I and class II loci were covered by HLA typing, at four-digit resolution. The number of typed donors differed by locus: roughly 620-630 for A, B, C, DRB1 and DQB1; 522 for DQA1; approximately 600 for DPA1; and some 430 for DPB1. Four or five DR-DQ haplotypes were handled as single units for association and clustering, since linkage in the cohort was strong. Among almost 400 genotyped donors of the cohort, an average of about 240,000 unique TCR beta nucleotide sequences were sequenced per donor, about a sixth of them non-productive. The full study reports these points: An earlier analysis of around 540 of the donors showed that most TCR beta V segments appeared in productive rearrangements either about 90% or about 30% of the time, which broadly matched IMGT annotations. The study listed 150 to 200 TCR beta chains as associated with cytomegalovirus. Sequencing depth was assumed to be roughly uniform across donors in the presence/absence analyses, though that assumption may not hold. Approximately 16 rarely observed V segments, including chromosome 9 orphons, were excluded from the earlier analysis of approximately 500 of the donors because counts were too low. HLA typing was unavailable for some donors at each locus, so association tests used only the typed subset. Most TCR sequences were observed very rarely across donors, whereas some public TCRs were present in many individuals. According to a later genetic analysis, donors in an Asian-associated ancestry cluster had fewer N-insertions in productive TCRs than the approximately 630-donor mean. The authors suggested that the approach could potentially be generalized to other disease states and immunological phenotypes. Linkage disequilibrium might explain the correlated functional status among segregating V segments, but an unknown experimental factor could not be ruled out. Three of the identified cytomegalovirus-associated TCR beta chains were confirmed in vitro to be specific for cytomegalovirus antigens. An association between a missense DCLRE1C variant and V-gene and J-gene trimming of TCR beta chains was found in a later genetic analysis and replicated in an independent cohort. A later analysis found that TCR association rates varied across HLA loci, with DRB1 alleles showing the most associated TCRs and HLA-C alleles the fewest. A further reported finding was that TCR beta sequences accurately predicted the HLA-A and HLA-B alleles for most subjects in the first cohort. Specific HLA alleles were associated with more than 15,000 TCR beta sequences at a false discovery rate of 0.05 in a later analysis. Assigning TCR associations to individual alleles was difficult when HLA alleles, especially DR and DQ, strongly co-occurred. Several of the top co-occurrence clusters appeared to be linked to parvovirus B19, influenza, CMV and Epstein-Barr virus, according to a later analysis. The classifier was reported to diagnose cytomegalovirus status with high specificity and sensitivity in both the original cohort and the validation cohort. The cohort was sequenced for TCR beta chains only, and without alpha or paired-chain data the features that could be detected were limited. For the cohort, immune exposure information was limited to CMV serostatus. The 87-base-pair reads could not distinguish some IMGT-functional V segments, including TRBV6-2 and TRBV6-3, so those segments were excluded. A later analysis found that most CMV-associated TCR beta chains appeared HLA-restricted, with HLA associations seemingly driven largely by CMV exposure. A group of highly shared sequence variants was considered likely to be a technical artifact of the sequencing pipeline. In a later analysis, HLA-associated TCR beta chains showed more clonal expansion and lower generation probabilities than non-associated chains that were equally common.

The CDR1 and CDR2 encoded by the germline V gene (reference sequence) are LNHDA and SQIVND. Trimming takes 4 bases from V and 0 bases from J, and the germline ends sit 18 bases apart. The CDR3 contains 17 residues, cysteine and phenylalanine counted. Only the CDR3 part of the read is kept: 51 bases, read in frame from the first base. The cohort was made up of approximately 700 healthy bone marrow donors. All cohort members were sampled while nominally healthy, although unrecorded immune exposures were likely present. The donor tested CMV seropositive, placing the donor among the approximately 310 seropositive members of the cohort. A peripheral blood sample was collected from each donor, and TCR beta sequencing was performed on peripheral blood mononuclear cells. The Qiagen DNeasy Blood Extraction Kit was used to extract genomic DNA from the blood cell samples. Preparation of the library involved the immunoSEQ multiplex PCR assay. A mixture of 60 forward primers for TCR Vbeta segments and 13 reverse primers for TCR Jbeta segments was used in the multiplex PCR. A multiplex PCR assay on genomic DNA amplified the CDR3 region of rearranged TCR beta genes. On the Illumina HiSeq System, the amplified TCR beta libraries were sequenced as 87-base-pair reads. Under the source paper's analysis protocol: A later analysis counted approximately 76 million unique TCR beta chains across the 670 or so repertoires, and 9 million to 14 million of these chains were shared by at least two donors. A nearest-neighbor algorithm error-corrected the raw reads and collapsed the reads into unique sequences, merging closely related sequences to remove PCR and sequencing errors. Alignment of CDR3 sequences to IMGT reference sequences was used to assign V, D and J gene segments. For a sequence to be retained, a match of at least six nucleotides was required to both a V gene segment and a J gene segment. Rearrangements were called productive when the CDR3 lacked stop codons and stayed in frame with V and J; all others were non-productive. CDR3 was defined according to IMGT convention as the region running from the second conserved V-encoded cysteine to the conserved J-encoded phenylalanine. The earlier analysis of some 600 of the donors excluded sequences that lacked an unambiguous match to a single V gene segment. An earlier analysis of almost 600 of the donors classified V segments as functional when productive rearrangements were above 56.7% and as segregating when the standard deviation between donors was above 5%. A statistical classification framework was built for diagnosing cytomegalovirus status from the catalog of TCR beta chain sequences. A later analysis assigned V and J genes by comparing TCR nucleotide sequences with IMGT/GENE-DB human TR gene sequences. Using the TCRdist pipeline, a later analysis assigned CDR3 sequences along with most-parsimonious VDJ recombination scenarios. In a later analysis, each TCR beta chain was defined by its CDR3 amino acid sequence together with its V-gene family, and reads lacking a unique V-gene family were excluded. As a way to deal with suspected cross-contamination and a sequencing artifact, a later analysis dropped nearly 600 nucleotide sequences that were highly shared and had low generation probability. A later analysis calculated a clonal expansion index for each public chain from normalized within-repertoire ranks of inferred template counts. In a later analysis, generation probabilities were computed using a VDJ recombination model fitted to out-of-frame rearrangements, and the results were checked against IGoR. In a later analysis, TCR-TCR, TCR-HLA and TCR-CMV co-occurrence was scored with hypergeometric tests, and a repertoire-size bias correction was applied to TCR pairs. In a later analysis, false discovery rates were estimated by permuting HLA or CMV assignments 20 times. In a later analysis, co-occurring TCRs were grouped with DBSCAN, and TCRdist sequence similarity was added when clustering was performed within HLA-allele-positive subsets. Repertoires with fewer than 30,000 or more than 120,000 public chains were left out of co-occurrence clustering, as were five repertoires with anomalous nucleotide sharing. This immuneACCESS table, as held by TCRdb, lists in-frame sequences with V and J called but not all clones. Of the missing ones, under half trace to an unresolved V gene in checked studies; the others have no known cause. V and J calls and clone size come straight from that table; D and trimming were deduced from the DNA. This sample holds tens of thousands of clones; under 80% were observed only once. In total, the top ten clones hold around 15% of the sample.

Details on this clone: Which antigen it targets is not known. Per-base qualities were not stored, and no clone one base away is much larger.

Sequencing was performed on PBMCs. The clonotype was recovered from a male donor in good health and CMV-seropositive. The chain couples TRBV19 to TRBJ1-1; TRBD1 could be the D gene, as 5 bases match. The sequence in DNA is TGTGCCAGTAGTACCATATCAACGACAGTCATGAACACTGAAGCTTTCTTT. Translated, this is CASSTISTTVMNTEAFF.